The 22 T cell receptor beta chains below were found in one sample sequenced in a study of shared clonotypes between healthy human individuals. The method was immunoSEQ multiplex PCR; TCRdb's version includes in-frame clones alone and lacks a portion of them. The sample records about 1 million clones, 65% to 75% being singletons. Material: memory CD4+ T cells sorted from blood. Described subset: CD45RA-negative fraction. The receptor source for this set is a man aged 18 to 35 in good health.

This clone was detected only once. The DNA for the CDR3 is TGTGCCAGCAGACGGACTGAAGAGACCCAGTACTTC. As protein: CASRRTEETQYF. J is TRBJ2-5 and V is TRBV7-2, with TRBD2 as a possible D gene (5 bases). Germline V gene lookup returns CDR1 SGHTA and CDR2 FQGNSA. The V and J ends lost 6 bases and 3 bases respectively, with 8 bases between them. CDR3 length equals 12 residues.

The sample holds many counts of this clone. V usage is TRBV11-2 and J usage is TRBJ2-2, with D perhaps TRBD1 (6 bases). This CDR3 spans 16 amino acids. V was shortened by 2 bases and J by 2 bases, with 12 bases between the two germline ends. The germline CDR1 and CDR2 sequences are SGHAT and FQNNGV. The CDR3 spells CASSLNAGANTGELFF. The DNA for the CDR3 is TGTGCCAGCAGCTTAAATGCAGGGGCAAACACCGGGGAGCTGTTTTTT.

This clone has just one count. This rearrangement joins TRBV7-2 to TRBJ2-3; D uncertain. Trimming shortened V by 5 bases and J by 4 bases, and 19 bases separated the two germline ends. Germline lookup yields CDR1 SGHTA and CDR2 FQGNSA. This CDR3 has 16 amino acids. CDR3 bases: TGTGCCAGCAGCGCCTTGACCAAACAAGGATCAGATACGCAGTATTTT. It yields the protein CASSALTKQGSDTQYF.

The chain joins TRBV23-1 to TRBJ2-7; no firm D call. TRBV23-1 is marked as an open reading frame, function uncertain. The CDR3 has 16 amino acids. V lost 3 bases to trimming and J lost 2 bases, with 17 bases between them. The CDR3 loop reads CASSHSIGDLTYEQYF. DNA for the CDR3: TGCGCCAGCAGTCACTCGATAGGAGATCTAACCTACGAGCAGTACTTC.

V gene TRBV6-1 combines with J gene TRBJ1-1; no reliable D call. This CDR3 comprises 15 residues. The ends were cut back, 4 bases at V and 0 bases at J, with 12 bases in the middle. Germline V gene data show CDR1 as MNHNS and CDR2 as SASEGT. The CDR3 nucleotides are TGTGCCAGCAGTGGAGAGGGTGGGGTGAACACTGAAGCTTTCTTT. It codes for CASSGEGGVNTEAFF.

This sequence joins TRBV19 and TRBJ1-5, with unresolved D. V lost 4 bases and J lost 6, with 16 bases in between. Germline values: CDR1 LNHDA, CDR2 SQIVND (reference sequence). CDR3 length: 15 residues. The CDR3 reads CASSSLRAGSQPQHF. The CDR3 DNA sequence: TGTGCCAGTAGTAGTCTTAGGGCGGGTTCTCAGCCCCAGCATTTT.

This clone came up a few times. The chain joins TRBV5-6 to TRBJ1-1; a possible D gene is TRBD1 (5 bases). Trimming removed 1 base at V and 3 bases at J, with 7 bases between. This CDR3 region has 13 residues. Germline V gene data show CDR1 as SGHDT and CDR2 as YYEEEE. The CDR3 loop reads CASSLLGDTEAFF. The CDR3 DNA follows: TGTGCCAGCAGCTTGCTGGGGGACACTGAAGCTTTCTTT.

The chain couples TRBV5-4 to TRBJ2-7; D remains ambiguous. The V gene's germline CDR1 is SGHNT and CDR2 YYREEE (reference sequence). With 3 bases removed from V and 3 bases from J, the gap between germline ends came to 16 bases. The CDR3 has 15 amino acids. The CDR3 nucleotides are TGTGCCAGCAGCTCCTCTCTAGGAGTTGGCTACGAGCAGTACTTC. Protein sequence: CASSSSLGVGYEQYF.

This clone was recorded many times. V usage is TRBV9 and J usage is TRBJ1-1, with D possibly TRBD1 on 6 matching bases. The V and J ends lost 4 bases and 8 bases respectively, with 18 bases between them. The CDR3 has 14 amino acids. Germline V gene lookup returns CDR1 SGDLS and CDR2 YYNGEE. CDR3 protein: CASSSGDLRLEAFF. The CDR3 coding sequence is TGTGCCAGCAGCTCAGGGGACTTGCGCCTCGAAGCTTTCTTT.

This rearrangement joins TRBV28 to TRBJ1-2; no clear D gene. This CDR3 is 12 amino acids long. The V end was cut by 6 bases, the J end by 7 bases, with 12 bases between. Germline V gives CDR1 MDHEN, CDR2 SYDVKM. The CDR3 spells CASRWEGIGYTF. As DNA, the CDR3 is TGTGCCAGCAGGTGGGAGGGAATTGGCTACACCTTC.

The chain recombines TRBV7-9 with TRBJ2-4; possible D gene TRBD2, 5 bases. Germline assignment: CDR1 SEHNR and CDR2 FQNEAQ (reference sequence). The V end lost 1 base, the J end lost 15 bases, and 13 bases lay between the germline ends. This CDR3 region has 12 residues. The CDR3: CASSLVDSPLYF. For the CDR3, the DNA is TGTGCCAGCAGCTTAGTGGACTCCCCATTGTACTTC.

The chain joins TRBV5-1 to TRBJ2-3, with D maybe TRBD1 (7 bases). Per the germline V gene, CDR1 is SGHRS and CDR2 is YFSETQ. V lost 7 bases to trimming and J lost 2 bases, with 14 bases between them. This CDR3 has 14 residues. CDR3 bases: TGCGCCAGCCAGGGGGGATCTTTCACAGATACGCAGTATTTT. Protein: CASQGGSFTDTQYF.

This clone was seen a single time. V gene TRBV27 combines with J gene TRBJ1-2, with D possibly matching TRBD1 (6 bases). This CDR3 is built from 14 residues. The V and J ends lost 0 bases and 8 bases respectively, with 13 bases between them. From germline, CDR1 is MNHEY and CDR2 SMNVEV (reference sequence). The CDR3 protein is CASSLSYQGNGYTF. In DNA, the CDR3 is TGTGCCAGCAGTTTATCGTATCAGGGGAACGGCTACACCTTC.

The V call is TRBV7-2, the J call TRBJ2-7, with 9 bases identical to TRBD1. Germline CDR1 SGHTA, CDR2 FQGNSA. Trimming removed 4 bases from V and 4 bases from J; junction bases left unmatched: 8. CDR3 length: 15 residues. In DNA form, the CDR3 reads TGTGCCAGCAGCTCGGCCGGGACAGGGACGTACGAGCAGTACTTC. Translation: CASSSAGTGTYEQYF.

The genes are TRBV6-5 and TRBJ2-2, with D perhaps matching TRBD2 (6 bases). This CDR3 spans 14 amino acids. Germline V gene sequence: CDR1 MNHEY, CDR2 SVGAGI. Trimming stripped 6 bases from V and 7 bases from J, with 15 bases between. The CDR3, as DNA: TGTGCCAGCAGACCCGGGGGAACAGTCGGGGAGCTGTTTTTT. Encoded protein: CASRPGGTVGELFF.

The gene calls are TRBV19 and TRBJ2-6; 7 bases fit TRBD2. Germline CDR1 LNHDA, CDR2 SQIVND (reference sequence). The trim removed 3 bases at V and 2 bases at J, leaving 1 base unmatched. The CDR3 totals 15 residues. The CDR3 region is CASSIAGAGANVLTF. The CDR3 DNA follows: TGTGCCAGTAGTATTGCGGGGGCTGGGGCCAACGTCCTGACTTTC.

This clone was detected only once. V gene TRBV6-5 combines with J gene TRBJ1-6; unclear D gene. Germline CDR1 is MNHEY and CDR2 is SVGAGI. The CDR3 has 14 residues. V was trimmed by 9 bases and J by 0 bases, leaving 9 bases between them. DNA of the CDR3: TGTGCCAGTAGCGAAAGCTCCTATAATTCACCCCTCCACTTT. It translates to CASSESSYNSPLHF.

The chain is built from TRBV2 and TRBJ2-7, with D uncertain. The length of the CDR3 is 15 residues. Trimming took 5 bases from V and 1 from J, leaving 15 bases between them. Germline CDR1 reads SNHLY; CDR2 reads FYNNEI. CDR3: CASSKSTAISYEQYF. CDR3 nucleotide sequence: TGTGCCAGCAGTAAGTCTACGGCGATTTCCTACGAGCAGTACTTC.

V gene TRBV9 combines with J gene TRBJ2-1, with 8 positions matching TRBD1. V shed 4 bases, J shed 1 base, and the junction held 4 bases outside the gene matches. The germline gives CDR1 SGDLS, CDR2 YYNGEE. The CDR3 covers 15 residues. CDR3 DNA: TGTGCCAGCAGCCCGAGACAGGGGTCCTACAATGAGCAGTTCTTC. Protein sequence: CASSPRQGSYNEQFF.

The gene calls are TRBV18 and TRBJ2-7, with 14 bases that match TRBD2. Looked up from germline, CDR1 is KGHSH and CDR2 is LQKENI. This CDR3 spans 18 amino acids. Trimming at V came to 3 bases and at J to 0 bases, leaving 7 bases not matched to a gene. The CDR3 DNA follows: TGTGCCAGCTCACCCCTTGGACTAGCGGGAGGCCTCTCCTACGAGCAGTACTTC. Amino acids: CASSPLGLAGGLSYEQYF.

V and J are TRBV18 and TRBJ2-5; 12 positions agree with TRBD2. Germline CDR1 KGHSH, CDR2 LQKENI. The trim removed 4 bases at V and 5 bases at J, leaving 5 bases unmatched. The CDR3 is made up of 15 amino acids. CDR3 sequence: CASSRLAGVKETQYF. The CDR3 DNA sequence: TGTGCCAGCTCACGACTAGCGGGAGTTAAGGAGACCCAGTACTTC.

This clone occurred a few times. The CDR3 DNA reads as TGTGCCAGCAGCGCCGGGACAGGGGTCTCCTACGAGCAGTACTTC. This gives the protein CASSAGTGVSYEQYF. This chain links TRBV9 with TRBJ2-7; 10 bases align to TRBD1. Trimming cost V 3 bases and J 0 bases; bases outside gene matches: 3. CDR3 length: 15 amino acids. Germline V gene sequence: CDR1 SGDLS, CDR2 YYNGEE.